The 4 T cell receptor beta chains in this list originate from one sample, sequenced in a study of cytomegalovirus exposure and HLA in healthy donors (TCRdb year 2017). The method behind the library was the immunoSEQ multiplex PCR assay. For the multiplex PCR, a mixture combining 60 forward primers for TCR Vbeta segments and 13 reverse primers for TCR Jbeta segments was used. TCRdb's version of the immuneACCESS table is confined to in-frame rearrangements and falls short of the full clone set. An unresolved V gene accounts for under half of the shortfall where checked; the remainder is of unknown origin. Across this sample there are around 180,000 clones, with around 82% seen only once. Around 6% of the sample is in the top ten clones. Sequencing input: PBMCs. Receptor source: a man aged 35-49 years in good health and CMV-seronegative.

V gene TRBV7-2 combines with J gene TRBJ1-2, with 8 nucleotides matching TRBD1. Germline lookup yields CDR1 SGHTA and CDR2 FQGNSA. V trimming: 1 base; J trimming: 2 bases; junction bases outside the gene matches: 6. This CDR3 has 16 amino acids. Here the CDR3 DNA reads TGTGCCAGCAGCTTAGACGCCTCAGGGGGCAACTATGGCTACACCTTC. Residues: CASSLDASGGNYGYTF. The whole variable domain, remainder taken from reference TRBV7-2 and TRBJ1-2, is GAGVSQSPSNKVTEKGKDVELRCDPISGHTALYWYRQSLGQGLEFLIYFQGNSAPDKSGLPSDRFSAERTGGSVSTLTIQRTQQEDSAVYLCASSLDASGGNYGYTFGSGTRLTVV.

A single count supports this clone. The chain recombines TRBV6-5 with TRBJ2-1; 10 bases line up with TRBD1. The CDR3 has 13 residues. Germline V CDR1 and CDR2: MNHEY, SVGAGI. Losses at the gene ends were 6 bases for V and 8 bases for J; bases not matched to a gene: 4. The CDR3: CASSRGTGDEQFF. The CDR3 DNA reads as TGTGCCAGCAGCCGCGGGACAGGGGATGAGCAGTTCTTC.

The CDR3 DNA sequence: TGCGCCAGCAGTCAATCGGTCAGGCCGAACACCGGGGAGCTGTTTTTT. Translation: CASSQSVRPNTGELFF. The chain employs TRBV23-1 and TRBJ2-2, with D unresolved. TRBV23-1 is annotated as an ORF whose role is uncertain. The CDR3 contains 16 residues. The V and J ends lost 0 bases and 0 bases respectively, with 8 bases between them.

This clone was seen a few times. The CDR3 here is CASSEAWQATYEQYF. CDR3 DNA: TGTGCCAGCAGTGAAGCGTGGCAGGCAACCTACGAGCAGTACTTC. This chain joins TRBV6-1 and TRBJ2-7; D uncertain. CDR3 length equals 15 residues. Germline lookup yields CDR1 MNHNS and CDR2 SASEGT. V dropped 0 bases and J dropped 2 bases, with 11 bases sitting between them.